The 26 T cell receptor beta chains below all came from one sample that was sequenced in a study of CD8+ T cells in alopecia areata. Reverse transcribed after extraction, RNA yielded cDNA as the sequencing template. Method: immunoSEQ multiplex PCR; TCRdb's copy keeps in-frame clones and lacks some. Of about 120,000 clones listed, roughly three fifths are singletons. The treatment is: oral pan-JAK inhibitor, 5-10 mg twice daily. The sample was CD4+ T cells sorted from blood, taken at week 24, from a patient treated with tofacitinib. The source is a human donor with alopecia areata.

The CDR3 DNA reads as TGTGCCAGCAGTTATCCAGATACGCAGTATTTT. It encodes CASSYPDTQYF. The chain recombines TRBV6-5 with TRBJ2-3; no reliable D call. The CDR3 consists of 11 residues. CDR1 MNHEY and CDR2 SVGAGI come from the germline V gene. Trimming pared 3 bases from V and 4 bases from J, leaving 2 bases between.

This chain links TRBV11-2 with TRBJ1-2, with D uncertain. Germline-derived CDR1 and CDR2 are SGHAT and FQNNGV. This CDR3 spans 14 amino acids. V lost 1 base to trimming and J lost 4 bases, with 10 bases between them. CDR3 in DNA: TGTGCCAGCAGCTTAGGAAGAGAGAGCTATGGCTACACCTTC. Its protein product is CASSLGRESYGYTF.

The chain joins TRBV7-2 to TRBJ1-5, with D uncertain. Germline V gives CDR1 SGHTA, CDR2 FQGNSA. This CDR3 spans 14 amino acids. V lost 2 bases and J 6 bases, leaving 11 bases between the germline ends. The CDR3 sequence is CASSLYWETQPQHF. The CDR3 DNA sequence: TGTGCCAGCAGCTTATACTGGGAGACTCAGCCCCAGCATTTT.

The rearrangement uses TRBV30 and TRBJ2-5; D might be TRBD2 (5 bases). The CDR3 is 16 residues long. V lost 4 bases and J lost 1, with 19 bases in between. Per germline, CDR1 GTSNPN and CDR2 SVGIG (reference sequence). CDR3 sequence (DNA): TGTGCCTGGAACCCTCTCCCTAGCTCGGGCCAAGAGACCCAGTACTTC. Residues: CAWNPLPSSGQETQYF.

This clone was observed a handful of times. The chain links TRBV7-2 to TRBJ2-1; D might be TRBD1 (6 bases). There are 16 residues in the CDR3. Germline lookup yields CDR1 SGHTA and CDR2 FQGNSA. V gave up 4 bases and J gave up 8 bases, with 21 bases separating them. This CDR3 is CASSSYGAGAGDEQFF. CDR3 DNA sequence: TGTGCCAGCAGCTCCTATGGGGCAGGGGCTGGGGATGAGCAGTTCTTC.

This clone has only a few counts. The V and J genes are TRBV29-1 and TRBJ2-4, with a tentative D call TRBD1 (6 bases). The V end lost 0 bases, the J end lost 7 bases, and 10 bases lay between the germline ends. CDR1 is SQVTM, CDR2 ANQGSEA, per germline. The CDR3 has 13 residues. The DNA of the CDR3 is TGCAGCGTTGAAGATCCTACAGGGAACATTCAGTACTTC. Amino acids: CSVEDPTGNIQYF.

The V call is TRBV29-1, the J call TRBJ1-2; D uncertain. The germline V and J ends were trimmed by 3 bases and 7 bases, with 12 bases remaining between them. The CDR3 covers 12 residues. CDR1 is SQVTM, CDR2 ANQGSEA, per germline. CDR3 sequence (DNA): TGCAGCGTTGAGCCAACGGGCGGTGGCTACACCTTC. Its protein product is CSVEPTGGGYTF.

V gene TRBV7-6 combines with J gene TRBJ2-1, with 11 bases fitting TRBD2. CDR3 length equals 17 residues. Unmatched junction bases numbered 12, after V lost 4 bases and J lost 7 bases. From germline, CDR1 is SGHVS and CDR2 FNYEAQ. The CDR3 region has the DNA TGTGCCAGCAGCTACCGACCTTCTAGCGGGGGGTTTAATGAGCAGTTCTTC. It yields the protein CASSYRPSSGGFNEQFF.

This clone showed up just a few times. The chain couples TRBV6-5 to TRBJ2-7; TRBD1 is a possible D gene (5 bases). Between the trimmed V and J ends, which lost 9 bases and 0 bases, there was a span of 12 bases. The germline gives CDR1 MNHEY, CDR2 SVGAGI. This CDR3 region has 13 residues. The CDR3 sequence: CASSDSSSYEQYF. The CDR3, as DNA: TGTGCCAGTTCAGACAGCAGCTCCTACGAGCAGTACTTC.

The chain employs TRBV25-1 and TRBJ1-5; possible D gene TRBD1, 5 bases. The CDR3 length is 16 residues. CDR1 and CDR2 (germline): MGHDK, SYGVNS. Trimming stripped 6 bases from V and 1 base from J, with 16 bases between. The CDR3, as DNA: TGTGCCAGCAGACATTTACAGGATCTGAGCAATCAGCCCCAGCATTTT. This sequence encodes CASRHLQDLSNQPQHF.

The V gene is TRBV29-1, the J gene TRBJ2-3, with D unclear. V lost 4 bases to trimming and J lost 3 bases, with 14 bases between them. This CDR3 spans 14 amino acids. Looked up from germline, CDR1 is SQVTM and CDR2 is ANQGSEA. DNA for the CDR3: TGCAGCGTTGTGGCGAGGATGTGGACAGATACGCAGTATTTT. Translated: CSVVARMWTDTQYF.

CDR3 nucleotide sequence: TGCGCCAGCAGTTTACCGACTAGCGGTTTGGACGAGCAGTACTTC. This sequence encodes CASSLPTSGLDEQYF. The J gene is TRBJ2-7, the V gene TRBV5-1; TRBD2 aligns across 9 bases. With V trimmed by 5 bases and J by 5 bases, 11 bases remained unmatched. CDR1 and CDR2 (germline): SGHRS, YFSETQ. This CDR3 has 15 residues.

CDR3 sequence reads: CAWNGGRENNYGYTF. CDR3 coding DNA: TGTGCCTGGAATGGCGGGAGGGAGAATAACTATGGCTACACCTTC. This chain connects TRBV30 to TRBJ1-2; D unclear. Trimming left V 4 bases short and J 1 base short, with 16 bases between. CDR1 and CDR2 from the germline V gene are GTSNPN and SVGIG (reference sequence). The CDR3 is 15 residues long.

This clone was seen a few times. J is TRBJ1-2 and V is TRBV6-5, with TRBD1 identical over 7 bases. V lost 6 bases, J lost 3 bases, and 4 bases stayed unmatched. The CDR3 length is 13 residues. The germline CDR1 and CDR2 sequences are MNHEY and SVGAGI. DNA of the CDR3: TGTGCCAGCAGCCCCGACAGGGACTATGGCTACACCTTC. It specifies CASSPDRDYGYTF.

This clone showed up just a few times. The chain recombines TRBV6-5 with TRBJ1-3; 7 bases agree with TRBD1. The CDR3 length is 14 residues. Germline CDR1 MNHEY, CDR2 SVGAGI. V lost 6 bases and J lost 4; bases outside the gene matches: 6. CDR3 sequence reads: CASRSGQTGNTIYF. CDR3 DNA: TGTGCCAGCAGATCGGGACAGACGGGAAACACCATATATTTT.

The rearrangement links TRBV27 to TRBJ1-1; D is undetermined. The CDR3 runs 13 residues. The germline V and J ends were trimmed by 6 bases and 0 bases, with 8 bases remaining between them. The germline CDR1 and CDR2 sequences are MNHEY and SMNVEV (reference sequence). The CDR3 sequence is CASSPQLNTEAFF. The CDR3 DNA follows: TGTGCCAGCAGCCCCCAGTTGAACACTGAAGCTTTCTTT.

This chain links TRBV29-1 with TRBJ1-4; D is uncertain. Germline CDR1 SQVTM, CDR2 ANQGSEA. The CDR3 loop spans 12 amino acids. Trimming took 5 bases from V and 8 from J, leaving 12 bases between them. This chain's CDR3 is CSVWGEGEKLFF. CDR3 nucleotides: TGCAGCGTTTGGGGAGAAGGGGAAAAACTGTTTTTT.

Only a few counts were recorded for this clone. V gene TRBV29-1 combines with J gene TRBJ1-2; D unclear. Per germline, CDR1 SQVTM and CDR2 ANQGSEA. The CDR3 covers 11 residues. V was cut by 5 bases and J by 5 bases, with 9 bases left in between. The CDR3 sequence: CSVLGLYGYTF. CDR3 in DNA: TGCAGCGTTCTTGGTTTGTATGGCTACACCTTC.

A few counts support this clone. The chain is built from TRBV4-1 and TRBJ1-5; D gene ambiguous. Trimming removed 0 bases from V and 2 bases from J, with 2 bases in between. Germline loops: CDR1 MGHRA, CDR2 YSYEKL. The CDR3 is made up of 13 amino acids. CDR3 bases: TGCGCCAGCAGCCAAGACGGCAATCAGCCCCAGCATTTT. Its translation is CASSQDGNQPQHF.

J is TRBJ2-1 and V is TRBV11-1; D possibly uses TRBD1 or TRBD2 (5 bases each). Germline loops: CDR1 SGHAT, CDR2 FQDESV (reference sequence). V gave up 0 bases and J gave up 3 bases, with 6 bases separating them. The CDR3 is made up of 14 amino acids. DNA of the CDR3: TGTGCCAGCAGCTTAGCGGGGGACTACAATGAGCAGTTCTTC. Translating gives CASSLAGDYNEQFF.

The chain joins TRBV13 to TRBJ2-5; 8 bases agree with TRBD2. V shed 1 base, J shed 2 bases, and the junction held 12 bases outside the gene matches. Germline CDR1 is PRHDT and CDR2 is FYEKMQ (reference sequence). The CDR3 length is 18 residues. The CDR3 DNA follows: TGTGCCAGCAGCTTAGTCGGGTGGCGGGGGGCCCCACAAGAGACCCAGTACTTC. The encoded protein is CASSLVGWRGAPQETQYF.

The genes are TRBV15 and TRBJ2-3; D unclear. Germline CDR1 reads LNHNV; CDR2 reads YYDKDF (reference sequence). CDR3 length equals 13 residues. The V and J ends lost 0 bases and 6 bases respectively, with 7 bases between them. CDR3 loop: CATSRDLGDTQYF. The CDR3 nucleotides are TGTGCCACCAGCAGAGATCTGGGGGATACGCAGTATTTT.

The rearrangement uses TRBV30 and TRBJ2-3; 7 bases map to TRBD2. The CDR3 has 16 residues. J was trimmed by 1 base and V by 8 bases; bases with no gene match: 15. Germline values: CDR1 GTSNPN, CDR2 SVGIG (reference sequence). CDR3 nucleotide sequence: TGTGCCCGGTCGGGCGGAACGGGGGGTGGCACAGATACGCAGTATTTT. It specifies CARSGGTGGGTDTQYF.

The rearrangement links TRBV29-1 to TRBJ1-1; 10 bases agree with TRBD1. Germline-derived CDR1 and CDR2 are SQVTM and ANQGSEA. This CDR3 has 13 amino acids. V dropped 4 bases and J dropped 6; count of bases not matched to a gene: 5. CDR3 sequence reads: CSVGGQGFSEAFF. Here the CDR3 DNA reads TGCAGCGTTGGGGGACAGGGGTTCTCTGAAGCTTTCTTT.

CDR3: CASSYTPGQGHGYTF. In DNA, the CDR3 is TGTGCCAGCAGTTACACTCCGGGACAGGGGCACGGCTACACCTTC. The chain recombines TRBV6-5 with TRBJ1-2, with 10 bases that match TRBD1. Trimming removed 2 bases from V and 8 bases from J; junction bases left unmatched: 8. Germline V gene sequence: CDR1 MNHEY, CDR2 SVGAGI. CDR3 length: 15 residues.

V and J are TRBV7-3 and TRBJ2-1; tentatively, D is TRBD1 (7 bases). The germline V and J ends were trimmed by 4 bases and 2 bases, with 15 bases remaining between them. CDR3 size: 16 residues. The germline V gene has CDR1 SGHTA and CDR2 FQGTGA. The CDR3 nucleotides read TGTGCCAGCAGCTCACAGGGGACTGGGACCTACAATGAGCAGTTCTTC. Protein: CASSSQGTGTYNEQFF.